One T cell receptor (beta chain) is described in this entry. Per the original data handling: Estimates of nucleated cell counts were drawn from the amplification of reference gene primers. Using immunoSEQ multiplex PCR, the repertoire was profiled, and TCRdb retains in-frame clones only, with some absent. From that table come the V and J calls and clone size; the DNA was used to work out D and trimming. The data show a few hundred thousand clones, about four fifths seen once. The data originate from a study of blood T cell repertoires in COVID-19. For the study at large: The United States, Italy and Spain supplied acute and convalescent COVID-19 samples. T cells, B-cell-depleted T cells, or PBMCs provided the cDNA or gDNA that served as material.

The CDR3 consists of 14 residues. The germline gives CDR1 LNHDA, CDR2 SQIVND (reference sequence). J was trimmed by 9 bases and V by 5 bases; bases with no gene match: 9. The V and J genes are TRBV19 and TRBJ2-5; TRBD2 agrees at 10 bases. This clonotype was sampled from a woman aged 80 or over with acute or convalescent COVID-19. The sequenced material came from peripheral blood. CDR3 coding DNA: TGTGCCAGTAGTGATACTAGCGGGATAGGGGCCCAGTACTTC. Residues: CASSDTSGIGAQYF.